This T cell receptor beta chain is from a study of T-cell reconstitution after alpha-beta-depleted transplantation in children. Germline V gene data show CDR1 as SQVTM and CDR2 as ANQGSEA. This CDR3 is built from 14 residues. Trimming took off 3 bases at V and 0 bases at J, with 10 bases between the two ends. Preparation of the TCRbeta library involved a method that used unique molecular identifiers. TCRdb passed the PCR reads through MiXCR, listing each CDR3 protein once. Of about 350,000 distinct CDR3 sequences detected, 15% to 20% appear once; the ten largest clones hold about 41%. This clonotype was found a few times.

The chain couples TRBV29-1 to TRBJ2-3; D may correspond to TRBD1 or TRBD2 (5 bases each). The sequence was collected from a male patient between 2 and 15 years old who had a stem cell transplant for acute lymphoblastic leukemia, so the T cells may come from the graft donor. The sample consisted of PBMCs, mostly from graft donor cells, taken 360 days after TCRalphabeta/CD19-depleted stem cell transplant. The DNA for the CDR3 is TGCAGCGTTGATCGGGGCGCTAGCACAGATACGCAGTATTTT. It is translated as CSVDRGASTDTQYF.